This T cell receptor (beta chain) was observed in a study of T-cell memory formation after mild COVID-19. In this sample, this clonotype turned up a few times. Antigen unknown. Germline V gene data show CDR1 as SGHTA and CDR2 as FQGTGA. The CDR3 covers 15 residues. The V gene lost 1 base and the J gene lost 10 bases, with 17 bases spanning the gap. Each CDR3 protein gets one entry after TCRdb re-called the 5' RACE reads with MiXCR. This sample has hundreds of thousands of distinct CDR3 sequences; roughly a fifth occur once, and the top ten carry under 8.5%. Points from the study as a whole: Some clones that responded turned up in pre-infection memory, which suggests that cross-reactive memory joined in.

The source of this sequence is an adult woman who had mild COVID-19 (a few samples of this study predate the infection). Cell type and time point are not known. What was sequenced was PBMCs or a T cell subset sorted from them (not recorded which). The chain employs TRBV7-3 and TRBJ2-1, with TRBD1 as a possible D gene (6 bases). CDR3 region: CASSLRPGAPGEQFF. The CDR3 DNA sequence: TGTGCCAGCAGCTTAAGGCCAGGGGCCCCAGGGGAGCAGTTCTTC. Filled out from reference TRBV7-3 and TRBJ2-1, the complete variable domain reads GAGVSQTPSNKVTEKGKYVELRCDPISGHTALYWYRQSLGQGPEFLIYFQGTGAADDSGLPNDRFFAVRPEGSVSTLKIQRTERGDSAVYLCASSLRPGAPGEQFFGPGTRLTVL.